This T cell receptor (beta chain) was sequenced during a study of blood T cell repertoires in COVID-19. Study-level background: Acute and convalescent COVID-19 specimens originated in the United States, Italy and Spain. Sample material is recorded as cDNA or gDNA derived from T cells, B-cell-depleted T cells, or PBMCs.

The V end lost 7 bases, the J end lost 7 bases, and 17 bases lay between the germline ends. Germline loops: CDR1 MGHDK, CDR2 SYGVNS. The CDR3 extends over 15 amino acids. In the study's own analysis: Using reference gene primer amplification, nucleated cell counts were estimated. Generated by immunoSEQ multiplex PCR, the TCRdb table keeps only in-frame clones and is missing some. The DNA was the basis for D and trimming; V, J and clone size are from that table. The data contain 110,000 to 150,000 clones, 65% to 85% of them singletons. This clonotype originated in a human donor in a cohort sampled during active COVID-19. Sequencing was performed on peripheral blood. V is TRBV25-1 and J is TRBJ1-6; D remains ambiguous. The CDR3 loop reads CASIISGGENSPLHF. DNA for the CDR3: TGTGCCAGCATCATCTCCGGTGGGGAGAATTCACCCCTCCACTTT.